The sequence of this T cell receptor beta chain was determined in a study of cytomegalovirus exposure and HLA in healthy donors. The PCR was carried out with 60 Vbeta primers and 13 Jbeta primers. Measured with immunoSEQ multiplex PCR; TCRdb has only the in-frame clones, and not every one. The sample table includes nearly 200,000 clones. Germline assignment: CDR1 MNHEY and CDR2 SMNVEV (reference sequence). V lost 2 bases, J lost 6 bases, and 8 bases stayed unmatched. The CDR3 sequence is 15 residues long. The clonotype was recovered from a boy aged 5-17 years in good health and CMV-seronegative. The chain carries TRBV27 and TRBJ1-2; 8 bases line up with TRBD1. Material: PBMCs. The DNA for the CDR3 is TGTGCCAGCAGTTTAAACAGACAGGGGCGGGATGGCTACACCTTC. This translates into CASSLNRQGRDGYTF.